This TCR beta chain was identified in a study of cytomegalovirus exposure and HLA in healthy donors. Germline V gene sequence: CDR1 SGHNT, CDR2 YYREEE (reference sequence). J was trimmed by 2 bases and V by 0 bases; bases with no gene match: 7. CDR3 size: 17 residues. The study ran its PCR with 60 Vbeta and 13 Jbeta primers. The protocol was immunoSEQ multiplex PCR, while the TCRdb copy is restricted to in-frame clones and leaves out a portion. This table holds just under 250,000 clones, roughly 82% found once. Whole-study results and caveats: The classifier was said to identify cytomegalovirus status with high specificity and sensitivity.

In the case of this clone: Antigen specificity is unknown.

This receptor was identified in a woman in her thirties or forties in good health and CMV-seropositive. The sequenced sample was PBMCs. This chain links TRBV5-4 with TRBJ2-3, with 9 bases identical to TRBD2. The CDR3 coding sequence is TGTGCCAGCAGCTTGGCTATTAGCGGGGGACCCACAGATACGCAGTATTTT. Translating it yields CASSLAISGGPTDTQYF.